This T cell receptor (beta chain) was sequenced for a study of T cells after yellow fever vaccination (dated by TCRdb to about 2019). About the full investigation: The SMART-Seq v4 Ultra Low Input RNA kit was used to prepare libraries from fractions with low cell numbers. To track T-cell clones before and after primary and booster YFV17D yellow fever vaccination, bulk TCR alpha and beta repertoires were sequenced longitudinally. The cohort comprised two healthy male donors, one aged 18 to 29 and one aged 30 to 40 years. Blood samples were taken at several timepoints before and after primary and secondary immunization, and bulk PBMC replicates and cell subsets were isolated.

What this sample's treatment or condition label stands for: live attenuated yellow fever vaccine strain. A standard Ficoll-Paque protocol was used to isolate PBMCs from peripheral blood. Dynabeads CD4 and CD8 positive selection kits were used to isolate the CD4 and CD8 T-cell fractions. TriZol was used to extract RNA from bulk PBMCs, CD4 and CD8 fractions, and dextramer-positive and dextramer-negative fractions. V gives up 5 bases and J gives up 3 bases, and the segment between their germline ends measures 14 bases. Including the terminal cysteine and phenylalanine, the CDR3 comprises 15 residues. The retained sequence is limited to the CDR3, 45 bases, with the frame set at the first base. The germline V gene specifies SGHAT as CDR1 and FQNNGV as CDR2. Details on this clonotype: Which antigen it targets is not known. No quality values exist for individual bases; no much larger clone is one base distant.

Findings and caveats that apply to the study as a whole: Compared with the primary T-cell response, the secondary T-cell response was weaker but faster, peaking on day 5 rather than day 15. Most clones expanded after primary vaccination (around 96% of CD4 and around nine tenths of CD8) were re-detected after the booster, suggesting that broad memory maintenance occurred. Because only a couple of donors were included in the study, the extent to which the findings can be generalized is limited. A small share of clonotypes occurred in both CD4 and CD8 compartments, likely arising from convergent recombination. Computational filtering was required because FACS-sorted repertoires could contain abundant contaminating clonotypes from the bulk population.

TCRdb shows the sequencer as Illumina NovaSeq 6000. Synthesis of TCR cDNA relied on 5'RACE template switching, a step that introduced a universal primer site along with unique molecular identifiers. Priming of cDNA synthesis was performed from both the TCR alpha and TCR beta constant segments. Two PCR steps were used to amplify libraries, with sample barcodes and sequencing adapters being added in the second step. Libraries were sequenced on Illumina HiSeq 2500 (2x100 bp) or NovaSeq (2x150 bp). The authors' analysis ran thus. Demultiplexing of reads and collapsing into UMI consensus sequences were performed with MIGEC, and V(D)J alignment was carried out with MiXCR. Vaccine-responding clonotypes were defined with edgeR using replicate PBMC samples, requiring FDR below 0.01 and a log2 fold change above 5 up to day 15. Bulk clonotypes were assigned CD4 or CD8 identity according to which sequenced CD4 or CD8 repertoire held them at higher abundance. TCRdb reanalyzed the raw reads on its own, using fastp at Q25 for trimming and MiXCR for clone calling, and kept in-frame beta chains. Every entry covers one CDR3 protein and lists the most common genes and DNA from its rows. For this entry, the V and J calls and clone size follow TCRdb and not the study's own pipeline. The sample table shows 95,000 to 100,000 distinct CDR3 sequences, and about 6% are seen once. Jointly, the top ten make up under 50% of the sample.

The chain is encoded by TRBV11-2 joined to TRBJ2-1, with TRBD2 as a weak D call on 7 bases. This TCR came from a man younger than 35 who received the YFV17D yellow fever vaccine. The sample was CD8+ T cells sorted from PBMCs, taken 10 days after the yellow fever booster vaccination. DNA sequence: TGTGCCAGCAGCACTTCGGGGGGCGGCTACAATGAGCAGTTCTTC. It encodes CASSTSGGGYNEQFF.